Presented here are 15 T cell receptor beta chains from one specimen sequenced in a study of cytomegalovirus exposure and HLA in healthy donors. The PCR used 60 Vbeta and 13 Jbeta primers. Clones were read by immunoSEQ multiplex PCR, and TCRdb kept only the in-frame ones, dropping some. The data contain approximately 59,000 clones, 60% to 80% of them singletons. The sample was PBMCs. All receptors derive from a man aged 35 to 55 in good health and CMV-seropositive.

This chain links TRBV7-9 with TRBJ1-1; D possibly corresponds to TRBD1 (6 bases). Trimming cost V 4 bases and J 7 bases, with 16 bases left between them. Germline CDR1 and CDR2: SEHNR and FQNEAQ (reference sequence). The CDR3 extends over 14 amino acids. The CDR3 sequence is CASSSNRVGNEAFF. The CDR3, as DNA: TGTGCCAGCAGCTCGAACAGGGTGGGGAATGAAGCTTTCTTT.

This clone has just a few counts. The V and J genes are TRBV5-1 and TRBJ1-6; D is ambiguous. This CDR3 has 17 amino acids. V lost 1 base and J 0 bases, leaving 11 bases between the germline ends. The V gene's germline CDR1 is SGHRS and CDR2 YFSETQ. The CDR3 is CASSLSPGSSYNSPLHF. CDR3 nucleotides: TGCGCCAGCAGCTTGTCACCGGGGAGCTCCTATAATTCACCCCTCCACTTT. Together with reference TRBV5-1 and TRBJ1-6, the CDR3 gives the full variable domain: KAGVTQTPRYLIKTRGQQVTLSCSPISGHRSVSWYQQTPGQGLQFLFEYFSETQRNKGNFPGRFSGRQFSNSRSEMNVSTLELGDSALYLCASSLSPGSSYNSPLHFGNGTRLTVT.

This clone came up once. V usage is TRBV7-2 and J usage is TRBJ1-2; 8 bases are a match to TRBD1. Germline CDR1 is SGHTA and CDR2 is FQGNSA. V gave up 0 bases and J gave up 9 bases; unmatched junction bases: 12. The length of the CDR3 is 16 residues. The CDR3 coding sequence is TGTGCCAGCAGCTTAGCGGGCAGGGGGCTTGCCTCGAGCTACACCTTC. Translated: CASSLAGRGLASSYTF.

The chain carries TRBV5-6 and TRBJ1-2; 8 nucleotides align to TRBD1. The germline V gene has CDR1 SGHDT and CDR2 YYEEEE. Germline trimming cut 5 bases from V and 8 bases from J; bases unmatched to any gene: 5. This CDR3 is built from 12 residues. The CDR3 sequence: CASRPTGDGYTF. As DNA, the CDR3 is TGTGCCAGCAGACCGACAGGGGACGGCTACACCTTC.

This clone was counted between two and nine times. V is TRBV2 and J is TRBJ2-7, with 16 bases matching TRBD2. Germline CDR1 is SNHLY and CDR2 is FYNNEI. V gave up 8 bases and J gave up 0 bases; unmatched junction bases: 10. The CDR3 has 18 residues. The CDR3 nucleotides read TGTGCCAGCCGAGTCTCGGGACTAGCGGGGGGGCCCTCCTACGAGCAGTACTTC. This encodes CASRVSGLAGGPSYEQYF.

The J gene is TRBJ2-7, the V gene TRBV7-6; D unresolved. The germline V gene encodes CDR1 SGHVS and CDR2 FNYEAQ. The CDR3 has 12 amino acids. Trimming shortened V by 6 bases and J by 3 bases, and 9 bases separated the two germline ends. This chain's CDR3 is CASSPTYYEQYF. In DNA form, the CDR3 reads TGTGCCAGCAGTCCAACCTACTACGAGCAGTACTTC.

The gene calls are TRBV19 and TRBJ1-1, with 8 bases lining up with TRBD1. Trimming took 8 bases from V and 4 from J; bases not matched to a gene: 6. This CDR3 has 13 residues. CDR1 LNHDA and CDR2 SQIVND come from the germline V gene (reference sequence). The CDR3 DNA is TGTGCCAGTGGGGGGACAGGCGGCACTGAAGCTTTCTTT. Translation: CASGGTGGTEAFF.

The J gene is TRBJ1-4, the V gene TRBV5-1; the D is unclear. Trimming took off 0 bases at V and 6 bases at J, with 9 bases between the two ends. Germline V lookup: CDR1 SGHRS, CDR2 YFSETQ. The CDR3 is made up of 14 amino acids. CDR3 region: CASSLEAGDEKLFF. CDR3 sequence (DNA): TGCGCCAGCAGCTTGGAGGCGGGAGATGAAAAACTGTTTTTT.

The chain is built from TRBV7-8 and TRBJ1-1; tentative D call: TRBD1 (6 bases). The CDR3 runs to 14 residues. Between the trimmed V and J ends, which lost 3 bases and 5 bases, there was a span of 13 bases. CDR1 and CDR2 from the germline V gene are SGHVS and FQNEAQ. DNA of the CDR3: TGTGCCAGCAGCTTCGGGGGGCTAAGGACTGAAGCTTTCTTT. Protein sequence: CASSFGGLRTEAFF.

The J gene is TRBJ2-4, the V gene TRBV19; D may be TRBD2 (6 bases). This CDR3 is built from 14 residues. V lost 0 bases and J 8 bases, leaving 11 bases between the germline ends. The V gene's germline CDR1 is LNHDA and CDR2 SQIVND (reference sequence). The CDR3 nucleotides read TGTGCCAGTAGTATAGATCGACTAGGAGACATTCAGTACTTC. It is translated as CASSIDRLGDIQYF.

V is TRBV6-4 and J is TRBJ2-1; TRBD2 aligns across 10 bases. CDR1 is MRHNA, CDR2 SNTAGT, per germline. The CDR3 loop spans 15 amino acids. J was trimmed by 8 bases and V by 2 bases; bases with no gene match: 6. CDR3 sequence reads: CASSDEPSGGYEQFF. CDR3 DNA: TGTGCCAGCAGTGACGAGCCTAGCGGGGGCTATGAGCAGTTCTTC.

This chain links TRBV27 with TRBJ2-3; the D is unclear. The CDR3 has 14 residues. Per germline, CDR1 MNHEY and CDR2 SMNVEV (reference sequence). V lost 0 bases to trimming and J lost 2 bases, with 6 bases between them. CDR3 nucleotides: TGTGCCAGCAGTTTATCAGCTCCCACAGATACGCAGTATTTT. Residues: CASSLSAPTDTQYF.

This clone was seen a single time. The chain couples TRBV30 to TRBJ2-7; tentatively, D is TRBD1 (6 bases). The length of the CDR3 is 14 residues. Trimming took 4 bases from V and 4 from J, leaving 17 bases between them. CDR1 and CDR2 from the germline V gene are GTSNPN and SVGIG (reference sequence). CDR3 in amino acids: CAWNEGGQNYEQYF. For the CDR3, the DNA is TGTGCCTGGAATGAAGGGGGTCAGAATTACGAGCAGTACTTC.

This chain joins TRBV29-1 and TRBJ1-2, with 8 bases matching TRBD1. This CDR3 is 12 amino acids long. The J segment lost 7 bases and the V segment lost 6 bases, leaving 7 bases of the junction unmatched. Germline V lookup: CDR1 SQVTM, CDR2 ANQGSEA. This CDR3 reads CSVSTGESGYTF. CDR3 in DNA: TGCAGCGTCTCGACAGGGGAGAGTGGCTACACCTTC.

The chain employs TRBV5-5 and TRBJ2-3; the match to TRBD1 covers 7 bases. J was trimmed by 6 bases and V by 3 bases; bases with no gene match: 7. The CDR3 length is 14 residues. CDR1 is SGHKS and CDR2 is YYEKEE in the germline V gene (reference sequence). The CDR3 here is CASSSNRGSDTQYF. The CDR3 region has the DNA TGTGCCAGCAGCTCCAACAGGGGTTCGGATACGCAGTATTTT. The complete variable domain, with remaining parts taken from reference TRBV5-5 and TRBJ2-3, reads DAGVTQSPTHLIKTRGQQVTLRCSPISGHKSVSWYQQVLGQGPQFIFQYYEKEERGRGNFPDRFSARQFPNYSSELNVNALLLGDSALYLCASSSNRGSDTQYFGPGTRLTVL.